This record concerns one T cell receptor (beta chain) sequence. In the authors' methods: Scientists estimated how many nucleated cells there were by amplifying reference gene primers. Only in-frame clones appear in the TCRdb table, and some are missing; sequencing was by immunoSEQ multiplex PCR. V and J calls and clone size are those listed in that table; D and trimming were worked out from the DNA. The table includes fewer than 700,000 clones, about 89% detected once. This CDR3 has 13 amino acids. The ends lost 6 bases at V and 7 bases at J; junction bases unmatched: 3. This sample is part of a study of blood T cell repertoires in COVID-19. Study details: T cells, B-cell-depleted T cells, or PBMCs provided the cDNA or gDNA that served as material.

Sequencing was done on a sample of peripheral blood. The receptor was isolated from a woman in her forties or fifties with COVID-19, enrolled during active disease. The J gene is TRBJ1-4, the V gene TRBV12-3 or TRBV12-4; TRBD1 matches at 9 bases. DNA for the CDR3: TGTGCCAGCAGACAGGGGGCTACTGAAAAACTGTTTTTT. This codes for CASRQGATEKLFF.